Listed below are T cell receptor beta chains from one sample, sequenced in a study of blood T cell repertoires in COVID-19. Using immunoSEQ multiplex PCR, the repertoire was profiled, and TCRdb retains in-frame clones only, with some absent. The profile shows 650,000 to 800,000 clones, 75% to 90% of them singletons. Sequencing input: peripheral blood. These TCRs come from a woman aged 18-29 years with acute or convalescent COVID-19. Each CDR3 is given with its conserved first and last residue. Each record gives: J gene, clone size, D gene, V gene, CDR3 protein, CDR3 DNA. The D gene is left open where the match is weak. Clone size is not always given. Where it is, it says once, few, many or a class for expanded clones.

J: TRBJ1-3; size: NA; D: TRBD1; V: TRBV19; CDR3: CASSPKTGSGGNTIYF; DNA: TGTGCCAGTAGTCCTAAGACAGGGTCGGGAGGAAACACCATATATTTT
J: TRBJ1-1; size: NA; D: TRBD1; V: TRBV2; CDR3: CASSEQGALMNTEAFF; DNA: TGTGCCAGCAGTGAACAGGGGGCCCTAATGAACACTGAAGCTTTCTTT
J: TRBJ1-2; size: few; D: NA; V: TRBV6-5; CDR3: CASKARVSYGYTF; DNA: TGTGCCAGCAAAGCCAGGGTGTCCTATGGCTACACCTTC
J: TRBJ1-2; size: NA; D: TRBD1; V: TRBV13; CDR3: CASSFLPTGVDYGYTF; DNA: TGTGCCAGCAGCTTCCTCCCGACAGGGGTAGACTATGGCTACACCTTC
J: TRBJ1-2; size: NA; D: NA; V: TRBV2; CDR3: CASSVRGRIDGYTF; DNA: TGTGCCAGCAGTGTTAGGGGCAGGATTGATGGCTACACCTTC
J: TRBJ1-1; size: once; D: TRBD1; V: TRBV6-5; CDR3: CASSYRQGATEAFF; DNA: TGTGCCAGCAGTTACCGCCAGGGGGCCACTGAAGCTTTCTTT
J: TRBJ1-5; size: NA; D: TRBD1; V: TRBV5-6; CDR3: CASSSYRGYQPQHF; DNA: TGTGCCAGCAGCTCATACAGGGGTTATCAGCCCCAGCATTTT
J: TRBJ2-2; size: NA; D: TRBD1; V: TRBV7-9; CDR3: CASSPRQGPNTGELFF; DNA: TGTGCCAGCAGCCCCCGACAGGGCCCGAACACCGGGGAGCTGTTTTTT
J: TRBJ1-1; size: few; D: NA; V: TRBV4-1; CDR3: CASSQSGLKRDTEAFF; DNA: TGCGCCAGCAGCCAAAGTGGATTGAAGAGGGACACTGAAGCTTTCTTT
J: TRBJ1-5; size: NA; D: NA; V: TRBV6-6; CDR3: CASSYGLDSNQPQHF; DNA: TGTGCCAGCAGTTACGGGCTTGATAGCAATCAGCCCCAGCATTTT
J: TRBJ2-1; size: NA; D: NA; V: TRBV7-8; CDR3: CASSLGEGYNEQFF; DNA: TGTGCCAGCAGCTTAGGTGAGGGATACAATGAGCAGTTCTTC
J: TRBJ2-2; size: NA; D: TRBD2; V: TRBV2; CDR3: CASSYGLVGNTGELFF; DNA: TGTGCCAGCAGTTATGGACTAGTCGGGAACACCGGGGAGCTGTTTTTT
J: TRBJ2-2; size: NA; D: NA; V: TRBV4-1; CDR3: CASSQGRGTGELFF; DNA: TGCGCCAGCAGCCAAGGCAGGGGAACCGGGGAGCTGTTTTTT
J: TRBJ2-7; size: once; D: TRBD1; V: TRBV9; CDR3: CASSVGIQGLEEQYF; DNA: TGTGCCAGCAGCGTAGGAATACAGGGGCTAGAGGAGCAGTACTTC
J: TRBJ1-2; size: NA; D: NA; V: TRBV6-5; CDR3: CASGNDRIRSYGYTF; DNA: TGTGCCAGCGGGAACGACAGGATTCGATCCTATGGCTACACCTTC